This is a list of T cell receptor beta chains from one sample in a study of identifying expanded T cells in peripheral blood. Repertoires were generated with immunoSEQ multiplex PCR, while TCRdb's copy carries only in-frame clones and drops some. The sample lists 75,000 to 95,000 clones, around 89% occurring once. The sample was blood. The receptors shown here come from a person aged 18-69 years in good health. Both conserved end residues are part of each CDR3. The D gene is left open where the match is weak. Rows give clone size only sometimes, using once, few, many, or a class for an expanded clone.

TRBV5-4	-	TRBJ1-5	-	CASSSLDKTDQPQHF	TGTGCCAGCAGCTCTCTGGACAAGACAGATCAGCCCCAGCATTTT
TRBV4-3	-	TRBJ2-7	-	CASSPRHSYEQYF	TGCGCCAGCAGCCCCCGACACTCCTACGAGCAGTACTTC
TRBV11-2	-	TRBJ1-1	TRBD1	CASSYDRGTEAFF	TGTGCCAGCAGCTACGACAGGGGCACTGAAGCTTTCTTT
TRBV29-1	-	TRBJ2-7	TRBD1	CSVVVRQGKTSQGGGFLYEQYF	TGCAGCGTTGTAGTGCGTCAGGGGAAGACCTCACAGGGGGGAGGTTTTTTGTACGAGCAGTACTTC
TRBV2	-	TRBJ2-1	TRBD2	CASSLGLATNEQFF	TGTGCCAGCAGTCTAGGACTAGCCACGAATGAGCAGTTCTTC
TRBV19	once	TRBJ1-4	-	CASTRQNEKLFF	TGTGCCAGTACCCGGCAGAATGAAAAACTGTTTTTT
TRBV5-1	-	TRBJ1-1	-	CASSLAPTVGEAFF	TGCGCCAGCAGCTTGGCCCCGACAGTAGGTGAAGCTTTCTTT
TRBV30	-	TRBJ2-7	-	CAWSATYEQYF	TGTGCCTGGAGCGCTACCTACGAGCAGTACTTC
TRBV5-6	-	TRBJ2-1	-	CASSFISDYNEQFF	TGTGCCAGCAGCTTTATTAGCGACTACAATGAGCAGTTCTTC
TRBV7-6	-	TRBJ1-2	-	CASSLGVRGYTF	TGTGCCAGCAGCCTCGGTGTGCGGGGCTACACCTTC
TRBV27	-	TRBJ2-5	-	CASGQRGGSETQYF	TGTGCCAGCGGACAACGAGGGGGATCAGAGACCCAGTACTTC
TRBV29-1	-	TRBJ2-7	TRBD2	CSVETGGGEYF	TGCAGCGTTGAGACGGGAGGAGGAGAGTACTTC
TRBV19	-	TRBJ2-7	-	CASSIGGRFYEQYF	TGTGCCAGTAGTATTGGGGGGCGCTTCTACGAGCAGTACTTC
TRBV5-6	-	TRBJ1-3	TRBD1	CASTRTGAGNTIYF	TGTGCCAGCACCCGGACAGGGGCTGGAAACACCATATATTTT
TRBV6-1	-	TRBJ2-7	-	CASSEESLPLPYEQYF	TGTGCCAGCAGTGAGGAGAGTCTTCCCCTTCCCTACGAGCAGTACTTC
TRBV19	-	TRBJ2-4	TRBD1	CASSIPHDRGKNIQYF	TGTGCCAGTAGTATTCCCCATGACAGGGGCAAAAACATTCAGTACTTC
TRBV29-1	once	TRBJ2-2	-	CSVQRGGELFF	TGCAGCGTTCAAAGGGGGGGGGAGCTGTTTTTT
TRBV13	-	TRBJ2-7	-	CASSLGGWSSYEQYF	TGTGCCAGCAGCTTAGGCGGGTGGAGCTCCTACGAGCAGTACTTC
TRBV6-5	-	TRBJ2-3	-	CASSAYRTDTQYF	TGTGCCAGCAGTGCCTACAGGACAGATACGCAGTATTTT
TRBV6-5	once	TRBJ2-3	-	CASRGGGRTTDTQYF	TGTGCCAGCAGGGGGGGTGGACGCACCACAGATACGCAGTATTTT
TRBV7-2	-	TRBJ2-1	-	CASSSNIEGEQFF	TGTGCCAGCAGCTCCAACATCGAGGGGGAGCAGTTCTTC
TRBV11-2	-	TRBJ1-3	-	CASSPLVSPRDWGNTIYF	TGTGCCAGCAGCCCACTAGTTTCGCCGCGGGATTGGGGGAACACCATATATTTT
TRBV27	-	TRBJ1-2	TRBD1	CATTGGGKYGYTF	TGTGCCACAACAGGGGGCGGAAAGTATGGCTACACCTTC
TRBV15	few	TRBJ2-5	-	CATSRAREETQYF	TGTGCCACCAGCAGAGCCAGGGAAGAGACCCAGTACTTC
TRBV5-1	-	TRBJ1-3	-	CASSLATGRTGNTIYF	TGCGCCAGCAGCTTGGCCACTGGGAGAACTGGAAACACCATATATTTT
TRBV7-3	-	TRBJ1-5	-	CASSFPDRFLLRGQPQHF	TGTGCCAGCAGCTTCCCTGACAGGTTCCTCCTCCGAGGTCAGCCCCAGCATTTT
TRBV6-1	-	TRBJ1-5	TRBD1	CASSEMDRERGNQPQHF	TGTGCCAGCAGTGAAATGGACAGGGAGAGAGGCAATCAGCCCCAGCATTTT
TRBV9	-	TRBJ2-5	TRBD2	CASAPGLAGGTQYF	TGTGCCAGCGCCCCGGGACTAGCGGGTGGGACCCAGTACTTC
TRBV7-9	-	TRBJ2-7	-	CASSLVPDRQGVDEQYF	TGTGCCAGCAGCTTAGTACCCGATCGGCAGGGTGTGGACGAGCAGTACTTC
TRBV18	-	TRBJ2-2	TRBD1	CASSPDRTGSTNTGELFF	TGTGCCAGCTCACCAGATAGGACAGGATCCACAAACACCGGGGAGCTGTTTTTT
TRBV11-3	-	TRBJ2-4	-	CASSLDRGGEILAKNIQYF	TGTGCCAGCAGCTTAGATCGAGGGGGAGAGATTCTAGCCAAAAACATTCAGTACTTC